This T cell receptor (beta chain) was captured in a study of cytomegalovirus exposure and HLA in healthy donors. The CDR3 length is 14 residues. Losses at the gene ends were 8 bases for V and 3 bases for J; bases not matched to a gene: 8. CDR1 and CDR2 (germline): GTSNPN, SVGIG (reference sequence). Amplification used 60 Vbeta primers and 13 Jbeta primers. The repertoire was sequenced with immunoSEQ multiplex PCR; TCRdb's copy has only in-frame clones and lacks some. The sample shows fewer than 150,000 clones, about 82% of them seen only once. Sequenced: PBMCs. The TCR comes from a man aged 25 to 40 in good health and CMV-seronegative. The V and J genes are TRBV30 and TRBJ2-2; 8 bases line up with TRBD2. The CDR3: CALRASGHTGELFF. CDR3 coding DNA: TGTGCCCTCCGGGCTAGCGGGCACACCGGGGAGCTGTTTTTT. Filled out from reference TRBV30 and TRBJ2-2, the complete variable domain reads SQTIHQWPATLVQPVGSPLSLECTVEGTSNPNLYWYRQAAGRGLQLLFYSVGIGQISSEVPQNLSASRPQDRQFILSSKKLLLSDSGFYLCALRASGHTGELFFGEGSRLTVL.